This paragraph covers one TCR beta chain sequence. Its antigen is not identified. V shed 6 bases and J shed 2 bases, with 13 bases lying between them. The CDR3 consists of 14 residues. Per germline, CDR1 MNHEY and CDR2 SMNVEV (reference sequence). These data come from a study of T cell responses to AZD1222 COVID-19 vaccine. Study results and limitations: Targets within unmutated variant regions were reportedly found for nearly half of spike-specific TCRs. Across spike, vaccine-associated CD4 TCRs were found, dominant at 160-218 and 743-854.

Some clones are missing from TCRdb's copy, which holds only in-frame ones; the method was immunoSEQ multiplex PCR. The sample yields 250,000 to 300,000 clones, 94% seen once. The genes are TRBV27 and TRBJ1-1, with no clear D. Material: peripheral blood, obtained 28 days after the second AZD1222 dose. This clonotype originated in an adult who received the AZD1222 COVID-19 vaccine. CDR3 DNA sequence: TGTGCCAGCAGCCCGGTTGGGAGTAACACTGAAGCTTTCTTT. It translates to CASSPVGSNTEAFF.